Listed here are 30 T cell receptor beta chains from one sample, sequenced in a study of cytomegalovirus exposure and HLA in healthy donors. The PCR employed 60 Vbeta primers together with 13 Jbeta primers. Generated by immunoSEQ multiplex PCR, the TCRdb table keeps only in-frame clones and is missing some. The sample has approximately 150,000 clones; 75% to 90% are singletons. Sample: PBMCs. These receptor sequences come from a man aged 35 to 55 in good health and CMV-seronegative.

The CDR3 spells CAISPTTGTSGEEQYF. The CDR3 DNA sequence: TGTGCCATTTCCCCAACTACCGGGACTAGCGGGGAGGAGCAGTACTTC. The chain has TRBV10-3 and TRBJ2-7; 13 nucleotides agree with TRBD2. The CDR3 has 16 residues. The germline V gene has CDR1 ENHRY and CDR2 SYGVKD. V lost 9 bases, J lost 7 bases, and 15 bases stayed unmatched.

CDR3 sequence: CASSRHMTSPETQYF. The CDR3 DNA reads TGTGCCAGCAGCCGACATATGACTAGTCCAGAGACCCAGTACTTC. The chain has TRBV9 and TRBJ2-5; TRBD2 might be the D (6 bases). Trimming took 4 bases from V and 4 from J, leaving 17 bases between them. CDR3 length: 15 residues. CDR1 is SGDLS, CDR2 YYNGEE, per germline.

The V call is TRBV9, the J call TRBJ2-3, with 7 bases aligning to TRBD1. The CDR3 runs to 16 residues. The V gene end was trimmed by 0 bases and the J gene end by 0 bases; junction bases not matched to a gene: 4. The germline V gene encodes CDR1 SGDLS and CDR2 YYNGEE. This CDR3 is CASSVEQGFSTDTQYF. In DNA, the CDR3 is TGTGCCAGCAGCGTAGAACAGGGGTTTAGCACAGATACGCAGTATTTT.

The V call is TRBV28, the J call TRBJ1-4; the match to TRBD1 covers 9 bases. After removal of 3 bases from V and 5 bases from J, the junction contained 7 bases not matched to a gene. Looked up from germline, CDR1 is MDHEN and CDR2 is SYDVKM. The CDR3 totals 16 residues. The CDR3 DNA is TGTGCCAGCAGTTTTGTGGGACAGGGATCCAATGAAAAACTGTTTTTT. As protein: CASSFVGQGSNEKLFF.

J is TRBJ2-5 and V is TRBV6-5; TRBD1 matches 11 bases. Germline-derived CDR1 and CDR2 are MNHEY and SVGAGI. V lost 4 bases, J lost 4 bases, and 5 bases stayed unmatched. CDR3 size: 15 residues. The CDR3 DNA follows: TGTGCCAGCAGTTCCCTGGGACAGGGGGTAGAGACCCAGTACTTC. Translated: CASSSLGQGVETQYF.

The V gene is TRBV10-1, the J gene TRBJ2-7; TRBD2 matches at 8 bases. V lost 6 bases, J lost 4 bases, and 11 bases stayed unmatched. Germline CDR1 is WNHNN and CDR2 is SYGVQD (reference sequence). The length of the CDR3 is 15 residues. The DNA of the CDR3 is TGCGCCAGCAGCTCACGCCGGGGGGGCCCTTACGAGCAGTACTTC. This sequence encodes CASSSRRGGPYEQYF.

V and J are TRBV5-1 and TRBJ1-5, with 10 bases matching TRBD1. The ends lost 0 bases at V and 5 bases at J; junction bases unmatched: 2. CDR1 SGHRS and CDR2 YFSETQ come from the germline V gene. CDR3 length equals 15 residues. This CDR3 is CASSLAGQGHQPQHF. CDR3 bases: TGCGCCAGCAGCTTGGCGGGACAGGGGCATCAGCCCCAGCATTTT.

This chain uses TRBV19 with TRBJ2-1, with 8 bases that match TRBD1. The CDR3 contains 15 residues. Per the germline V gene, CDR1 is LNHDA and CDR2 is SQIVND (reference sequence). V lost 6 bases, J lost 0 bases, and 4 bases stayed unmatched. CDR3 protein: CASSRTGGSYNEQFF. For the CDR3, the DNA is TGTGCCAGTAGCCGAACAGGGGGCTCCTACAATGAGCAGTTCTTC.

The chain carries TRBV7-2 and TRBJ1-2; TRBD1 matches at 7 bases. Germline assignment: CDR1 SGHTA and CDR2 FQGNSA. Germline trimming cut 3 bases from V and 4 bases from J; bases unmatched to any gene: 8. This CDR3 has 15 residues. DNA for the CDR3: TGTGCCAGCAGCTTGGAGGGGGCGGACGGCTATGGCTACACCTTC. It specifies CASSLEGADGYGYTF.

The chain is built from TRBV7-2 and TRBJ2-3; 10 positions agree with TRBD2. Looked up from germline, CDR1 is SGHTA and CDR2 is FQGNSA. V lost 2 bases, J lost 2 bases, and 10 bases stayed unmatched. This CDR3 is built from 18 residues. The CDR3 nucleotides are TGTGCCAGCAGCTTATCTAGCGGGGGTATCAGCGTCACAGATACGCAGTATTTT. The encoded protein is CASSLSSGGISVTDTQYF.

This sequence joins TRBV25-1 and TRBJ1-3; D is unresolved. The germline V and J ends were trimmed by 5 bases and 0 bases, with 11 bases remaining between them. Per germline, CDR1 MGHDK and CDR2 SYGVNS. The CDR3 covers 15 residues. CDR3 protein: CASSRTVSSGNTIYF. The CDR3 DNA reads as TGTGCCAGCAGTCGCACAGTTAGCTCTGGAAACACCATATATTTT.

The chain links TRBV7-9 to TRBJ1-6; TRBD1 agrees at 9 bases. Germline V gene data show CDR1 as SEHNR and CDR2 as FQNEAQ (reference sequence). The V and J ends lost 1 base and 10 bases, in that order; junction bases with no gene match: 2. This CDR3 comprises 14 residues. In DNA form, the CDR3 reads TGTGCCAGCAGCTTAGGGGACAGGGAATCACCCCTCCACTTT. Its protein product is CASSLGDRESPLHF.

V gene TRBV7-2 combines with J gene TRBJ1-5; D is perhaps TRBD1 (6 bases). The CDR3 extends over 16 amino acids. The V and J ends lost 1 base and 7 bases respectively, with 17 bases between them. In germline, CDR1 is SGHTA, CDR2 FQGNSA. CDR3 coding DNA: TGTGCCAGCAGCTTAGTAGGCGGCGGGGGGCGGCAGCCCCAGCATTTT. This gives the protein CASSLVGGGGRQPQHF.

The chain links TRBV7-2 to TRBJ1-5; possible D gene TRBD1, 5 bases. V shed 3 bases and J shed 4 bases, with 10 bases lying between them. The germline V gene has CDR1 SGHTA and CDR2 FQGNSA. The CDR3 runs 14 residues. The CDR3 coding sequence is TGTGCCAGCAGCTTGGATTACAGGAATCAGCCCCAGCATTTT. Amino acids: CASSLDYRNQPQHF.

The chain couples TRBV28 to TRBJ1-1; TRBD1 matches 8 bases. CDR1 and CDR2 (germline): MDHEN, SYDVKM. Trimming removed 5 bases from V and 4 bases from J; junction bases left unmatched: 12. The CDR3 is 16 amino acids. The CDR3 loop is CASSLIGQGGFTEAFF. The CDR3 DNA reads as TGTGCCAGCAGTCTTATTGGACAGGGCGGTTTCACTGAAGCTTTCTTT.

This CDR3 is CAWSGARDRGLEQYF. Here the CDR3 DNA reads TGTGCCTGGAGTGGCGCCCGGGACAGGGGGCTCGAGCAGTACTTC. The chain recombines TRBV30 with TRBJ2-7; 12 bases are shared with TRBD1. The CDR3 runs to 15 residues. Germline CDR1 GTSNPN, CDR2 SVGIG (reference sequence). With V trimmed by 1 base and J by 6 bases, 7 bases remained unmatched.

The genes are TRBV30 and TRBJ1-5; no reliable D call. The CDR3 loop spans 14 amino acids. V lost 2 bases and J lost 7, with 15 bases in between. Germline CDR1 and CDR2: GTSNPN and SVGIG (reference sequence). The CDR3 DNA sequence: TGTGCCTGGAGTAGGGCCCTTGGCGGGCAGCCCCAGCATTTT. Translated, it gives CAWSRALGGQPQHF.

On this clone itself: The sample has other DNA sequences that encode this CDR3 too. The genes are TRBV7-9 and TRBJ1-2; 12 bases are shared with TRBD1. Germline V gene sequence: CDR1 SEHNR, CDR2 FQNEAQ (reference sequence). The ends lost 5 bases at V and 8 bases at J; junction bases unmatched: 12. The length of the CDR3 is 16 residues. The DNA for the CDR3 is TGTGCCAGCAGCAACCCCGTGGGGACAGGGGGCAGGGGCTACACCTTC. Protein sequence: CASSNPVGTGGRGYTF.

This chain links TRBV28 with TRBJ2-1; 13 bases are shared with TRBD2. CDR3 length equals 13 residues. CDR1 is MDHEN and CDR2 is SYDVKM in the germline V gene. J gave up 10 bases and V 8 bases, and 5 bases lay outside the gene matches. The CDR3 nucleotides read TGTGCCAGCTTTACGGGACTAGCGGGGGAGCAGTTCTTC. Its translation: CASFTGLAGEQFF.

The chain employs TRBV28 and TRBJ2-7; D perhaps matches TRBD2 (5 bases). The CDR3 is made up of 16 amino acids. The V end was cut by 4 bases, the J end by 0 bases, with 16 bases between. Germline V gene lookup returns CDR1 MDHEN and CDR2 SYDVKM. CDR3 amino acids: CASSSGEGRASYEQYF. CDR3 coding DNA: TGTGCCAGCAGTTCCGGCGAGGGCAGAGCCTCCTACGAGCAGTACTTC.

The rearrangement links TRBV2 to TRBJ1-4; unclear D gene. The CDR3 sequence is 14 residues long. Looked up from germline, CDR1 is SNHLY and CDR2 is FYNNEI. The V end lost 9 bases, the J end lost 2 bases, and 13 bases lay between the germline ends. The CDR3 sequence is CASSAWTTNEKLFF. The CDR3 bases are TGTGCCAGTTCGGCTTGGACTACTAATGAAAAACTGTTTTTT.

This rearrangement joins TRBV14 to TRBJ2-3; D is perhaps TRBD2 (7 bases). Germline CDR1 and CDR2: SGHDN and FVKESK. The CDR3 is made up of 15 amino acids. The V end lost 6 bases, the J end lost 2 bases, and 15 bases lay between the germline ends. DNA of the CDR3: TGTGCCAGCAGGTACGGGGCGGGGGCCACAGATACGCAGTATTTT. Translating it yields CASRYGAGATDTQYF.

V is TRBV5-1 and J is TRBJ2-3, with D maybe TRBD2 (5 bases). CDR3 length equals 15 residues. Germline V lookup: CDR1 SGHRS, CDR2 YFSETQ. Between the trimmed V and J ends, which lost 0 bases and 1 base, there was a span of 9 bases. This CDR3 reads CASSLEEARTDTQYF. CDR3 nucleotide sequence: TGCGCCAGCAGCTTGGAGGAGGCCCGCACAGATACGCAGTATTTT.

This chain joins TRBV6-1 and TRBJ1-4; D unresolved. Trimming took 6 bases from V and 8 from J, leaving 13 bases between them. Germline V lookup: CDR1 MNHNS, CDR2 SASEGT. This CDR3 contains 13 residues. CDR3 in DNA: TGTGCCAGCAGCGGACTATTTAGCGAAAAACTGTTTTTT. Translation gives CASSGLFSEKLFF.

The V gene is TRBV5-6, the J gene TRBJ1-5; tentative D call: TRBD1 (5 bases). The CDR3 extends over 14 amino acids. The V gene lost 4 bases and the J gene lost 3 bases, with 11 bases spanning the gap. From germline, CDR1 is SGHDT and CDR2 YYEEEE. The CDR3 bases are TGTGCCAGCAGCCGCCGACAGTTCAATCAGCCCCAGCATTTT. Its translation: CASSRRQFNQPQHF.

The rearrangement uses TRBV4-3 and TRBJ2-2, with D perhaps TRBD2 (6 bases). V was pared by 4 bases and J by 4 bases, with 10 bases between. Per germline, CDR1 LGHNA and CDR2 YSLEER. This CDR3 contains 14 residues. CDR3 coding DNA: TGCGCCAGCAGCCGAGAGGGAGGCACCGGGGAGCTGTTTTTT. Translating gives CASSREGGTGELFF.

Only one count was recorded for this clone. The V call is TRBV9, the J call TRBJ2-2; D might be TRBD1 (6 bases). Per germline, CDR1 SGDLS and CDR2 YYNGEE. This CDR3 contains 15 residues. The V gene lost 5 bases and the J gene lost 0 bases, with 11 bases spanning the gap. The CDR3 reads CASRMGHSNTGELFF. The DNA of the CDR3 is TGTGCCAGCAGGATGGGACACTCGAACACCGGGGAGCTGTTTTTT.

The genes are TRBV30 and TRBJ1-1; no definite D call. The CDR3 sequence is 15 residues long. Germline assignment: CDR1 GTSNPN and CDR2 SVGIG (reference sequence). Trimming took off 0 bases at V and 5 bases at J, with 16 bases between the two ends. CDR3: CAWSVSQSRGTEAFF. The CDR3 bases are TGTGCCTGGAGTGTATCCCAGTCGAGAGGAACTGAAGCTTTCTTT.

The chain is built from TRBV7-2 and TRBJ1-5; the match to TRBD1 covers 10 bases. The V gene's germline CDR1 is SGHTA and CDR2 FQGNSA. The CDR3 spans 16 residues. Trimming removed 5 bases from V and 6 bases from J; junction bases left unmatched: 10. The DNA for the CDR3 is TGTGCCAGCAGCCCCGACAGGGGGCGAGTGGGTCAGCCCCAGCATTTT. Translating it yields CASSPDRGRVGQPQHF.

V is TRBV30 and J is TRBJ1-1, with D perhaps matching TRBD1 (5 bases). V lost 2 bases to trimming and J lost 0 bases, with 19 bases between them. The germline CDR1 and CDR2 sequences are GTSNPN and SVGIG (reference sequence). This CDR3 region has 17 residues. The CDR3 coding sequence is TGTGCCTGGAGTTCCGTGGGGCAGCTTCCCATGAACACTGAAGCTTTCTTT. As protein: CAWSSVGQLPMNTEAFF.